Below are 21 T cell receptor beta chains sequenced from a single sample in a study of blood T cell repertoires in COVID-19. Measured with immunoSEQ multiplex PCR; TCRdb has only the in-frame clones, and not every one. The table has under 250,000 clones, around four fifths seen once; the top ten hold 3.5% to 4.5%. The sequenced sample consisted of peripheral blood. These receptors were obtained from a man aged 45-65 years with acute or convalescent COVID-19.

V usage is TRBV30 and J usage is TRBJ1-2, with a weak D call TRBD1 (5 bases). This CDR3 region has 14 residues. CDR1 and CDR2 (germline): GTSNPN, SVGIG (reference sequence). Trimming pared 0 bases from V and 0 bases from J, leaving 8 bases between. The CDR3 sequence is CAWSVDSSNYGYTF. The CDR3 DNA reads as TGTGCCTGGAGTGTAGACAGTTCTAACTATGGCTACACCTTC.

This rearrangement joins TRBV20-1 to TRBJ2-3; TRBD2 matches 9 bases. Looked up from germline, CDR1 is DFQATT and CDR2 is SNEGSKA (reference sequence). The V gene end was trimmed by 3 bases and the J gene end by 2 bases; junction bases not matched to a gene: 6. There are 15 residues in the CDR3. CDR3 nucleotides: TGCAGTGCTAGTAAGGCTAGCGGGGTCACAGATACGCAGTATTTT. Its translation is CSASKASGVTDTQYF.

The chain employs TRBV5-1 and TRBJ2-1; a weak D match, TRBD2 (6 bases). Per germline, CDR1 SGHRS and CDR2 YFSETQ. V lost 0 bases and J lost 4, with 11 bases in between. This CDR3 is 15 amino acids long. The CDR3 loop reads CASSLVGGRYNEQFF. Written as DNA, the CDR3 is TGCGCCAGCAGCTTGGTCGGGGGAAGGTACAATGAGCAGTTCTTC.

The V call is TRBV9, the J call TRBJ2-2; maybe TRBD1 (6 bases). In germline, CDR1 is SGDLS, CDR2 YYNGEE. The CDR3 spans 15 residues. V was clipped by 0 bases and J by 2 bases, with 8 bases between them. The CDR3 sequence: CASSVGGRNTGELFF. DNA for the CDR3: TGTGCCAGCAGCGTAGGGGGGCGTAACACCGGGGAGCTGTTTTTT.

V and J are TRBV7-3 and TRBJ1-1; D may be TRBD1 (6 bases). Trimming left V 2 bases short and J 0 bases short, with 16 bases between. The germline V gene encodes CDR1 SGHTA and CDR2 FQGTGA. This CDR3 has 17 amino acids. CDR3 nucleotide sequence: TGTGCCAGCAGCTTACGCCCTCCAACAGGGATGAACACTGAAGCTTTCTTT. Translated, it gives CASSLRPPTGMNTEAFF. The entire variable domain, with the rest obtained from reference TRBV7-3 and TRBJ1-1, is as follows: GAGVSQTPSNKVTEKGKYVELRCDPISGHTALYWYRQSLGQGPEFLIYFQGTGAADDSGLPNDRFFAVRPEGSVSTLKIQRTERGDSAVYLCASSLRPPTGMNTEAFFGQGTRLTVV.

This clone was detected a few times. The chain is built from TRBV11-2 and TRBJ2-3; D perhaps matches TRBD1 (6 bases). Germline V lookup: CDR1 SGHAT, CDR2 FQNNGV. Trimming removed 4 bases at V and 4 bases at J, with 15 bases between. The CDR3 contains 15 residues. For the CDR3, the DNA is TGTGCCAGCAGCTCGATACAGGGTTCCGCAGATACGCAGTATTTT. Translation: CASSSIQGSADTQYF.

The CDR3, as DNA: TGTGCCAGCAGTTTAATTAAGAACACTGAAGCTTTCTTT. Amino acid sequence: CASSLIKNTEAFF. The rearrangement uses TRBV12-3 or TRBV12-4 and TRBJ1-1, with D unresolved. This CDR3 has 13 residues. Trimming removed 2 bases from V and 1 base from J, with 5 bases in between.

V usage is TRBV3-1 (or the pseudogene TRBV3-2) and J usage is TRBJ2-1; 13 positions agree with TRBD2. This CDR3 is 14 amino acids long. Germline lookup yields CDR1 LGHDT and CDR2 YNNKEL (reference sequence). J lost 9 bases, V lost 4 bases, and 3 bases had no gene match. The CDR3 bases are TGTGCCAGCAGCCGTGGACTAGCGGGAGCTGAGCAGTTCTTC. Residues: CASSRGLAGAEQFF.

The V gene is TRBV5-6, the J gene TRBJ1-3; D is ambiguous. The CDR3 consists of 14 residues. Germline CDR1 SGHDT, CDR2 YYEEEE. V was trimmed by 4 bases and J by 0 bases, leaving 8 bases between them. CDR3: CASSRTTSGNTIYF. CDR3 DNA sequence: TGTGCCAGCAGCCGGACTACCTCTGGAAACACCATATATTTT.

This clone was seen a few times. This chain uses TRBV5-4 with TRBJ2-7, with D possibly matching TRBD2 (6 bases). With 1 base removed from V and 4 bases from J, the gap between germline ends came to 12 bases. This CDR3 is built from 14 residues. The germline gives CDR1 SGHNT, CDR2 YYREEE (reference sequence). The DNA of the CDR3 is TGTGCCAGCAGCTTGTTCGCAGGGACTTACGAGCAGTACTTC. Protein: CASSLFAGTYEQYF.

The chain uses TRBV30 and TRBJ1-6, with TRBD1 matching 8 bases. Trimming took 1 base from V and 9 from J; bases not matched to a gene: 5. This CDR3 comprises 14 residues. Germline CDR1 and CDR2: GTSNPN and SVGIG (reference sequence). The CDR3 here is CAWSGDRLLSPLHF. As DNA, the CDR3 is TGTGCCTGGAGTGGGGACAGGCTACTTTCACCCCTCCACTTT.

This clone has just one count. For the CDR3, the DNA is TGTGCCAGCAGTTTACGGGACAGGAGCACAGATACGCAGTATTTT. Its protein product is CASSLRDRSTDTQYF. V is TRBV27 and J is TRBJ2-3, with 8 bases that match TRBD1. Germline values: CDR1 MNHEY, CDR2 SMNVEV (reference sequence). The V and J ends lost 2 bases and 0 bases, in that order; junction bases with no gene match: 1. The CDR3 is 15 amino acids.

The chain couples TRBV7-6 to TRBJ1-5, with D perhaps TRBD1 (5 bases). CDR3 length: 12 amino acids. Trimming took off 2 bases at V and 7 bases at J, with 6 bases between the two ends. Germline V CDR1 and CDR2: SGHVS, FNYEAQ. The DNA for the CDR3 is TGTGCCAGCAGCTTAAAGGGGCAGCCCCAGCATTTT. Translated: CASSLKGQPQHF. Looking up the rest from reference TRBV7-6 and TRBJ1-5 gives the full variable domain: GAGVSQSPRYKVTKRGQDVALRCDPISGHVSLYWYRQALGQGPEFLTYFNYEAQQDKSGLPNDRFSAERPEGSISTLTIQRTEQRDSAMYRCASSLKGQPQHFGDGTRLSIL.

In the case of this clone: Compared with germline, one end of the junction differs, possibly owing to a read error. V gene TRBV7-7 combines with J gene TRBJ2-1, with D unresolved. The CDR3 has 15 amino acids. Germline V gene sequence: CDR1 SSHAT, CDR2 FNYEAQ (reference sequence). The CDR3 nucleotides read TGTGCTAGCAGCTTAGGTTTCACAAGCTACAATGAGCAGTTCTTC. Encoded protein: CASSLGFTSYNEQFF.

There are a few counts of this clone. This chain links TRBV2 with TRBJ1-5; a weak D match, TRBD1 (5 bases). CDR1 is SNHLY and CDR2 is FYNNEI in the germline V gene. The CDR3 sequence is 15 residues long. V lost 2 bases to trimming and J lost 7 bases, with 15 bases between them. The DNA for the CDR3 is TGTGCCAGCAGTGAATTCAGGCAGGAGGGGCAGCCCCAGCATTTT. Protein sequence: CASSEFRQEGQPQHF.

The V call is TRBV27, the J call TRBJ2-7; possibly TRBD1 for D (6 bases). The length of the CDR3 is 14 residues. The ends were cut back, 2 bases at V and 3 bases at J, with 11 bases in the middle. Germline CDR1 and CDR2: MNHEY and SMNVEV (reference sequence). CDR3 nucleotide sequence: TGTGCCAGCAGTTTAGGGGCAGGGGACTACGAGCAGTACTTC. This gives the protein CASSLGAGDYEQYF.

This chain uses TRBV16 with TRBJ2-6; TRBD1 matches 7 bases. Looked up from germline, CDR1 is KGHSY and CDR2 is FQNENV. The CDR3 consists of 16 residues. J lost 0 bases, V lost 7 bases, and 6 bases had no gene match. In DNA, the CDR3 is TGTGCCAGCACTAACAGGGGACCCTCTGGGGCCAACGTCCTGACTTTC. Protein sequence: CASTNRGPSGANVLTF.

The chain joins TRBV7-3 to TRBJ2-2, with a tentative D call TRBD2 (7 bases). CDR1 is SGHTA and CDR2 is FQGTGA in the germline V gene. V was cut by 1 base and J by 6 bases, with 12 bases left in between. CDR3 size: 15 residues. This CDR3 is CASSLIGGPPGELFF. The CDR3 DNA reads TGTGCCAGCAGCTTAATCGGGGGGCCACCCGGGGAGCTGTTTTTT.

In DNA, the CDR3 is TGTGCCTGGAGTGCGGGCGGGGAGCTGTTTTTT. It codes for CAWSAGGELFF. The chain links TRBV30 to TRBJ2-2; unclear D gene. Per germline, CDR1 GTSNPN and CDR2 SVGIG (reference sequence). The CDR3 runs 11 residues. The V end lost 1 base, the J end lost 7 bases, and 4 bases lay between the germline ends.

The gene calls are TRBV27 and TRBJ2-6; 7 bases line up with TRBD1. V gave up 6 bases and J gave up 0 bases; unmatched junction bases: 11. Germline V gene data show CDR1 as MNHEY and CDR2 as SMNVEV (reference sequence). The CDR3 spans 18 residues. Here the CDR3 reads CASRPRGTDYSGANVLTF. The CDR3 DNA reads as TGTGCCAGCAGACCCAGGGGGACAGATTACTCTGGGGCCAACGTCCTGACTTTC.

V and J are TRBV21-1 and TRBJ2-1; the tabulated D call, TRBD1, remains unverified against the DNA. TRBV21-1 corresponds to a pseudogene. This CDR3 region has 15 residues. CDR3 DNA: TGTGCCAGCAGCATAACTTTTCAGGACATCAATGAGCAGTTCTTC. Amino acids: CASSITFQDINEQFF.